This TCR beta chain was captured in a study of blood T cells in healthy people across ages. Alongside a J-beta primer mix, a sample-barcoded 5' primer served in a second PCR lasting roughly 6 to 12 cycles. TCRdb ran MiXCR on the 5' RACE reads and lists one entry per CDR3 protein. The table records about 810,000 distinct CDR3 sequences, 35% to 40% of them present only once. The CDR3 has 11 residues. The ends were cut back, 10 bases at V and 5 bases at J, with 9 bases in the middle. From germline, CDR1 is ENHRY and CDR2 SYGVKD. This clonotype was sampled from a man aged 18 to 30 in good health. This rearrangement joins TRBV10-3 to TRBJ2-1, with D possibly matching TRBD1 (6 bases). The sequenced sample was blood. In DNA form, the CDR3 reads TGTGCCACGGACAGAGACAATGAGCAGTTCTTC. Encoded protein: CATDRDNEQFF.